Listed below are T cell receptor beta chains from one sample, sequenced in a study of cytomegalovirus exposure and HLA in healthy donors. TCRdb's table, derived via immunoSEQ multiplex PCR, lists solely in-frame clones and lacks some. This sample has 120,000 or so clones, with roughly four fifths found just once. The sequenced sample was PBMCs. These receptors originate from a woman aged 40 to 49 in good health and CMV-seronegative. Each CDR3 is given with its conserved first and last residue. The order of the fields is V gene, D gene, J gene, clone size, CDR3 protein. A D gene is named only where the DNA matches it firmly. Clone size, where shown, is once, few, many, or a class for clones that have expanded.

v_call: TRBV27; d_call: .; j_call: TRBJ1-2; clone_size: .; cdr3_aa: CASSQDYTWNGYTF
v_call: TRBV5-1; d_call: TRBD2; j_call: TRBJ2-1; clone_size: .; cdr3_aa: CASTPVAGGSYNEQFF
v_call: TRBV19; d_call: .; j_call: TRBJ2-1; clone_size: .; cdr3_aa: CASSETTYNEQFF
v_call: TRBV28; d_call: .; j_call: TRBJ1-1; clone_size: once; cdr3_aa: CASSLARSEAFF
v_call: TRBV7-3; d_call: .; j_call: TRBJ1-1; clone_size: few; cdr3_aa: CASSLTGDTEAFF
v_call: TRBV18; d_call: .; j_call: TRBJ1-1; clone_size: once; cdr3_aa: CASSSQGGNTEAFF
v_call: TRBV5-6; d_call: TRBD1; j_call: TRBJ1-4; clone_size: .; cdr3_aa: CASSKTGTGRNEKLFF
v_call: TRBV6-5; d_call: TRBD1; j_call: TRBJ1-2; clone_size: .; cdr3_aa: CASSCAPGDSCYGYTF
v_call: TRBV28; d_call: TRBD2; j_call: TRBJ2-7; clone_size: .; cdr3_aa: CASSSGPAGTYEQYF
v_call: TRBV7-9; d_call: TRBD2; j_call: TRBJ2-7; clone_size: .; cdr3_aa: CASSLGQASGNSYEQYF
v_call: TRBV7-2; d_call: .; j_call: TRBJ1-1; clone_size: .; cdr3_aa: CASSLGQANTEAFF
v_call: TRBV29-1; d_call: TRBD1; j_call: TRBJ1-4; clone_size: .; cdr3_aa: CSVELTGGRGEKLFF
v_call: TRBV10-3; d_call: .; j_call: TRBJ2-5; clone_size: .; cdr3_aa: CAISAKLGRGETQYF
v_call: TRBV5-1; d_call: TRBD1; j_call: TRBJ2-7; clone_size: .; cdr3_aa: CASSFRDRVEQYF
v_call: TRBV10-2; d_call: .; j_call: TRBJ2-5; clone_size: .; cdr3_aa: CASTYSGNQAETQYF
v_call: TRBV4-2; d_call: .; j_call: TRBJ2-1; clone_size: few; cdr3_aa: CASSQREADEQFF
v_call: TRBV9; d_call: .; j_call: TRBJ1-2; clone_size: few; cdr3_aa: CASSVGQGLGEGYTF
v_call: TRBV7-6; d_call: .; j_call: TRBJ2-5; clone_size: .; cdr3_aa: CASSPLRAAQETQYF
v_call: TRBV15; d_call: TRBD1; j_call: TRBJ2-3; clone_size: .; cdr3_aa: CATSRDRGPSTDTQYF
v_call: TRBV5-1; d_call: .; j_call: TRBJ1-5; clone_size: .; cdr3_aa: CASSLTGVSNQPQHF
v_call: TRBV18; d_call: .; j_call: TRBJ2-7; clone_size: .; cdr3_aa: CASSPSDEQYF
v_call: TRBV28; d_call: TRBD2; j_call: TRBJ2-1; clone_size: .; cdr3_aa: CASRDSGRASYNEQFF
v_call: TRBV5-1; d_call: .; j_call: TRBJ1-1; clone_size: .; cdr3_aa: CASSLGYLNTEAFF
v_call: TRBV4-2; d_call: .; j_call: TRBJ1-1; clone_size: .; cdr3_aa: CASSPKGGDQVRTEAFF
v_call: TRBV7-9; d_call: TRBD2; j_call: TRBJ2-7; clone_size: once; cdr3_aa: CSSSLAGVFEQYF
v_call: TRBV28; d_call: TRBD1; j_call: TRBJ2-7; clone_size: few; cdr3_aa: CASSSTGDRGPYEQYF
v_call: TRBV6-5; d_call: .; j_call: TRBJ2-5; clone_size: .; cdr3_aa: CASRLMGGQETQYF
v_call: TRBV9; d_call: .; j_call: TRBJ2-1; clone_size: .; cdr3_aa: CASSALSGGLYNEQFF
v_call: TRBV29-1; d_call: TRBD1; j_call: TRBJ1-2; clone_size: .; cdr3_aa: CSAHRDRDYGYTF
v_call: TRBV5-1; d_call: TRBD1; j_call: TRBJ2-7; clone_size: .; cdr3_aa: CASSLGGTGGTYEQYF
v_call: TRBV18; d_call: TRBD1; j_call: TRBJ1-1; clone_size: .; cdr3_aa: CASSPSRDSLNTEAFF
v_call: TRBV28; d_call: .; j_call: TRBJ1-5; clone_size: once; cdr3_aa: CASSSPGRVNQPQHF
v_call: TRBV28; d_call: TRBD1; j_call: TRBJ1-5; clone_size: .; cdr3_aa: CASTLTGTGGELEPQHF
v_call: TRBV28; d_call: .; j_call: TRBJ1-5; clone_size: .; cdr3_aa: CASSREYSNQPQHF
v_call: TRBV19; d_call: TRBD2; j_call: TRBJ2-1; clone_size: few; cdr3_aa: CASSSIDGRGSYNEQFF
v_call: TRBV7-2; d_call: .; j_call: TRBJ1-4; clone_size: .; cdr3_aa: CASSRPQEGEKLFF
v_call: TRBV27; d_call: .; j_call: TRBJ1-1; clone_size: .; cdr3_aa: CASSLKDMNTEAFF
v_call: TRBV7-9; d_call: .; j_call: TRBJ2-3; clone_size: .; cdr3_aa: CASSLNSADTQYF
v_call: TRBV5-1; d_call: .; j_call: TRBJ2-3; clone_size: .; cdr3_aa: CASSLGEVGTDTQYF
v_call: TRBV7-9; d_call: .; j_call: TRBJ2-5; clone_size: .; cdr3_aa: CSSSLWYRVDQETQYF
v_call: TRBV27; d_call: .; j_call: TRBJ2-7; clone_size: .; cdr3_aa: CASRSLTSSLEQYF
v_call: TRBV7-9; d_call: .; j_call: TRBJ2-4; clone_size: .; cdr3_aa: CASSQDQGGWGNIQYF
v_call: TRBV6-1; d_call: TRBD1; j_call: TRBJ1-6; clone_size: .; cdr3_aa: CASSEVKGARASYNSPLHF
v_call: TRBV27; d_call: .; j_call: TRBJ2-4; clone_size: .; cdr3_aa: CASSLGGLAKNIQYF
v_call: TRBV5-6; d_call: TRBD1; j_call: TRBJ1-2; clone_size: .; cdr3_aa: CASSLDASGQNYGYTF